This T cell receptor (beta chain) is from a study of shared clonotypes between healthy human individuals. Study-wide background: CD4 naive and memory got three plates each, CD8 naive two, CD8 memory one.

Produced via immunoSEQ multiplex PCR; TCRdb's table is partial and in-frame only. The table has 1.5 million to 1.9 million clones, about 98% seen once. CDR1 and CDR2 (germline): SGDLS, YYNGEE. V lost 0 bases and J lost 7, with 14 bases in between. This CDR3 has 14 residues. The source is a man aged 30 to 45 in good health. This rearrangement joins TRBV9 to TRBJ2-7, with D perhaps matching TRBD1 (6 bases). Sample: naive CD4+ T cells sorted from blood. Sample subset: CD45RA+ positively selected. CDR3 amino acids: CASSVDDRSGEQYF. The CDR3 coding sequence is TGTGCCAGCAGCGTAGACGACAGGTCGGGGGAGCAGTACTTC.